This T cell receptor (beta chain) stems from a study of graft-versus-host responses after intestinal transplantation. Study-wide context: Each recipient received anti-thymocyte globulin induction, then tacrolimus and steroids for roughly 3 years.

The authors combined about 200,000 CFSE-labeled responder cells with about 200,000 irradiated, violet-dye-labeled stimulator cells in plates. After mixed lymphocyte reaction, dividing CD4+ and CD8+ responder T cells were sorted. V dropped 2 bases and J dropped 1 base, with 8 bases sitting between them. Per the germline V gene, CDR1 is SNHLY and CDR2 is FYNNEI. The CDR3 consists of 14 residues. Only in-frame clones appear in the TCRdb table, and some are missing; sequencing was by immunoSEQ multiplex PCR. The sample records about 23,000 clones, roughly two fifths being singletons. This clone was seen more than once but under ten times.

This chain connects TRBV2 to TRBJ1-1; D call uncertain. The clonotype was recovered from a human patient who was an organ donor for intestinal transplantation. Sequenced here: alloreactive CD8+ T cells from a mixed lymphocyte reaction culture, sampled before transplantation. Described subset: CFSE-low proliferating T cells sorted from roughly 6-day pre-transplant mixed lymphocyte reaction (GvH or HvG direction). CDR3 protein: CASSEPGGNTEAFF. CDR3 DNA: TGTGCCAGCAGTGAACCGGGAGGGAACACTGAAGCTTTCTTT.